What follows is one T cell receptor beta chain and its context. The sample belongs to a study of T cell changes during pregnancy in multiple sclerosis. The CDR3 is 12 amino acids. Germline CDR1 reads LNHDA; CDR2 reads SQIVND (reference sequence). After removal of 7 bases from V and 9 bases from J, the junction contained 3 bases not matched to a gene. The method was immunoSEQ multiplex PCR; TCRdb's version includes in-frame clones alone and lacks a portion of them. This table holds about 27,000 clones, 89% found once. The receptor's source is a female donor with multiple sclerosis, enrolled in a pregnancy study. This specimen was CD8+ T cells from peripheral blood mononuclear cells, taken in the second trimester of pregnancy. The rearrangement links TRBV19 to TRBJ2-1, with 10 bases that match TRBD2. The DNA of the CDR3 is TGTGCCAGTATCGGGACTAGCGTTGAGCAGTTCTTC. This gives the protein CASIGTSVEQFF.